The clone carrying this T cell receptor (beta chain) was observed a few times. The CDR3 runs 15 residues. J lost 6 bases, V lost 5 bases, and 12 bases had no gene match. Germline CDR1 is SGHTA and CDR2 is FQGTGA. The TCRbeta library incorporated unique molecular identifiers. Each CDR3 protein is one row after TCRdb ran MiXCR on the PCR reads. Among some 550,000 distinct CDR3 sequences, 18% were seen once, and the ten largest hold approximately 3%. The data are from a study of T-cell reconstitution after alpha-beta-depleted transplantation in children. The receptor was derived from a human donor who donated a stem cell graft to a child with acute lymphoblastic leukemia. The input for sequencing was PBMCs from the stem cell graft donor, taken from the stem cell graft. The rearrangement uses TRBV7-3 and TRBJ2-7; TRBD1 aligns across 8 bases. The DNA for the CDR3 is TGTGCCAGCAGCCCCTCTGACAGGGGAGGAGGCGAGCAGTACTTC. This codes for CASSPSDRGGGEQYF.